Presented here are 23 T cell receptor beta chains from one specimen sequenced in a study of blood T cell repertoires in COVID-19. Sequenced by immunoSEQ multiplex PCR; TCRdb stores in-frame clones only, minus some. The repertoire has more than 110,000 clones, roughly 78% of them found once; the top ten carry roughly 3.4%. The sample taken for sequencing was peripheral blood. The source of these receptors is a man aged 55-75 years with acute or convalescent COVID-19.

The V gene is TRBV18, the J gene TRBJ2-7, with 9 bases matching TRBD1. V trimming: 4 bases; J trimming: 3 bases; junction bases outside the gene matches: 10. The CDR3 has 16 residues. CDR1 and CDR2 from the germline V gene are KGHSH and LQKENI. CDR3 loop: CASSLNPRDRDYEQYF. CDR3 coding DNA: TGTGCCAGCTCACTAAACCCCCGGGACAGGGACTACGAGCAGTACTTC.

The chain joins TRBV5-5 to TRBJ1-5, with D hard to call. The V gene's germline CDR1 is SGHKS and CDR2 YYEKEE (reference sequence). V was cut by 0 bases and J by 3 bases, with 7 bases left in between. This CDR3 is 14 amino acids long. DNA for the CDR3: TGTGCCAGCAGCTTGGAACATATCAATCAGCCCCAGCATTTT. Protein sequence: CASSLEHINQPQHF.

As to this clone: Other DNA sequences in this sample translate to the same CDR3. The rearrangement uses TRBV24-1 and TRBJ2-3; maybe TRBD2 (5 bases). Trimming shortened V by 10 bases and J by 0 bases, and 7 bases separated the two germline ends. Germline CDR1 KGHDR, CDR2 SFDVKD. The CDR3 extends over 12 amino acids. The CDR3 here is CATGGSTDTQYF. CDR3 DNA: TGTGCCACGGGCGGGAGCACAGATACGCAGTATTTT.

This clone was observed a handful of times. The chain uses TRBV9 and TRBJ2-1; D might be TRBD1 (6 bases). V lost 0 bases and J 0 bases, leaving 7 bases between the germline ends. This CDR3 comprises 15 residues. Germline CDR1 SGDLS, CDR2 YYNGEE. The CDR3 DNA is TGTGCCAGCAGCGTAGAGGGGGACTCCTACAATGAGCAGTTCTTC. This codes for CASSVEGDSYNEQFF.

The V gene is TRBV14, the J gene TRBJ2-1; D is perhaps TRBD2 (6 bases). This CDR3 contains 13 residues. Trimming left V 1 base short and J 7 bases short, with 8 bases between. From germline, CDR1 is SGHDN and CDR2 FVKESK. The CDR3 region is CASSQAGTNEQFF. The CDR3 DNA follows: TGTGCCAGCAGCCAAGCCGGGACTAATGAGCAGTTCTTC.

This chain links TRBV14 with TRBJ2-4, with TRBD2 identical over 12 bases. The CDR3 length is 21 residues. Losses at the gene ends were 2 bases for V and 0 bases for J; bases not matched to a gene: 14. Germline CDR1 SGHDN, CDR2 FVKESK. The CDR3 reads CASSQYGVTSGRDVAKNIQYF. CDR3 sequence (DNA): TGTGCCAGCAGCCAATACGGGGTGACTAGCGGGAGAGACGTAGCCAAAAACATTCAGTACTTC.

The rearrangement links TRBV28 to TRBJ2-5; perhaps TRBD1 as D (5 bases). Trimming removed 2 bases at V and 5 bases at J, with 12 bases between. Per the germline V gene, CDR1 is MDHEN and CDR2 is SYDVKM. The CDR3 totals 14 residues. The DNA of the CDR3 is TGTGCCAGCAGTTTAGTCGGCAGGGCCGAGACCCAGTACTTC. Translated, it gives CASSLVGRAETQYF.

The rearrangement joins TRBV6-1 to TRBJ2-7; 7 bases fit TRBD2. After removal of 0 bases from V and 12 bases from J, the junction contained 11 bases not matched to a gene. Germline V gene data show CDR1 as MNHNS and CDR2 as SASEGT. The CDR3 has 14 amino acids. As DNA, the CDR3 is TGTGCCAGCAGTGAAGCGCTAGCGGCACAACGGTTGTACTTC. This sequence encodes CASSEALAAQRLYF.

Only a few counts were recorded for this clone. V and J are TRBV6-2 or TRBV6-3 and TRBJ2-2, with D possibly TRBD2 on 6 matching bases. Between the trimmed V and J ends, which lost 3 bases and 5 bases, there was a span of 19 bases. CDR1 is MNHEY and CDR2 is SVGEGT in the germline V gene. The CDR3 consists of 17 residues. DNA for the CDR3: TGTGCCAGCAGTTATCACGCACCGGGACTGTCAACCGGGGAGCTGTTTTTT. Amino acids: CASSYHAPGLSTGELFF.

About this clone itself: The junction departs from germline at one end; a sequencing error may be responsible. The CDR3 spells CASSLEAGPYEQYF. For the CDR3, the DNA is TGTGCCAGCAGCCTAGAGGCGGGACCTTACGAGCAGTACTTC. The J gene is TRBJ2-7, the V gene TRBV11-3; maybe TRBD2 (6 bases). This CDR3 spans 14 amino acids. Germline CDR1 is SGHNT and CDR2 is YENEEA.

The V and J genes are TRBV28 and TRBJ1-2; TRBD1 aligns across 7 bases. CDR1 MDHEN and CDR2 SYDVKM come from the germline V gene. The CDR3 is 13 amino acids. J was trimmed by 8 bases and V by 5 bases; bases with no gene match: 8. CDR3 in amino acids: CASSTTGSRGYTF. The DNA for the CDR3 is TGTGCCAGCAGTACGACAGGGTCAAGAGGCTACACCTTC.

The rearrangement joins TRBV6-5 to TRBJ1-2; 9 nucleotides agree with TRBD1. V gave up 4 bases and J gave up 0 bases; unmatched junction bases: 3. The germline V gene has CDR1 MNHEY and CDR2 SVGAGI. This CDR3 region has 15 residues. The CDR3 region is CASSSRTGANYGYTF. CDR3 coding DNA: TGTGCCAGCAGTTCCCGGACAGGGGCTAACTATGGCTACACCTTC.

The chain couples TRBV7-2 to TRBJ1-2; no reliable D call. Between the trimmed V and J ends, which lost 6 bases and 4 bases, there was a span of 21 bases. Per germline, CDR1 SGHTA and CDR2 FQGNSA. This CDR3 is built from 16 residues. The CDR3: CASSRDWGDQTYGYTF. The CDR3 DNA reads as TGTGCCAGCAGTCGTGATTGGGGAGATCAGACCTATGGCTACACCTTC.

The chain links TRBV6-2 or TRBV6-3 to TRBJ2-7; D might be TRBD1 (7 bases). With 6 bases removed from V and 0 bases from J, the gap between germline ends came to 12 bases. The CDR3 runs 14 residues. The germline V gene encodes CDR1 MNHEY and CDR2 SVGEGT. The DNA for the CDR3 is TGTGCCAGCAGCCGACAGGGACTCTCCTACGAGCAGTACTTC. Its translation: CASSRQGLSYEQYF.

This rearrangement joins TRBV4-3 to TRBJ2-2, with 10 bases aligning to TRBD1. This CDR3 has 15 residues. Germline CDR1 reads LGHNA; CDR2 reads YSLEER. J gave up 6 bases and V 4 bases, and 5 bases lay outside the gene matches. The CDR3 DNA sequence: TGCGCCAGCAGCCCAGGGACAGGGGTGGCCGGGGAGCTGTTTTTT. Amino acid sequence: CASSPGTGVAGELFF.

This CDR3 reads CASSRRLAVQETQYF. In DNA, the CDR3 is TGTGCCAGCAGCCGCCGACTAGCGGTGCAAGAGACCCAGTACTTC. The rearrangement joins TRBV11-2 to TRBJ2-5; TRBD2 agrees at 9 bases. The V gene's germline CDR1 is SGHAT and CDR2 FQNNGV. The CDR3 consists of 15 residues. V lost 5 bases, J lost 2 bases, and 6 bases stayed unmatched. Full variable domain (rest looked up from reference TRBV11-2 and TRBJ2-5): EAGVAQSPRYKIIEKRQSVAFWCNPISGHATLYWYQQILGQGPKLLIQFQNNGVVDDSQLPKDRFSAERLKGVDSTLKIQPAKLEDSAVYLCASSRRLAVQETQYFGPGTRLLVL.

The chain recombines TRBV5-5 with TRBJ2-3; 8 bases line up with TRBD1. Unmatched junction bases numbered 11, after V lost 6 bases and J lost 5 bases. This CDR3 is 15 amino acids long. The germline gives CDR1 SGHKS, CDR2 YYEKEE (reference sequence). The CDR3 bases are TGTGCCAGCAACGATGGACAGGGACGGGGAGATACGCAGTATTTT. It specifies CASNDGQGRGDTQYF.

The V call is TRBV18, the J call TRBJ1-3; D is possibly TRBD1 (6 bases). The CDR3 spans 15 residues. Germline CDR1 is KGHSH and CDR2 is LQKENI. V was pared by 3 bases and J by 3 bases, with 12 bases between. CDR3 coding DNA: TGTGCCAGCTCACCTCGTCTAGGGGGTGGAAACACCATATATTTT. It is translated as CASSPRLGGGNTIYF. Full variable domain (missing parts from reference TRBV18 and TRBJ1-3): NAGVMQNPRHLVRRRGQEARLRCSPMKGHSHVYWYRQLPEEGLKFMVYLQKENIIDESGMPKERFSAEFPKEGPSILRIQQVVRGDSAAYFCASSPRLGGGNTIYFGEGSWLTVV.

The chain joins TRBV5-4 to TRBJ2-1, with 11 bases aligning to TRBD1. Germline CDR1 is SGHNT and CDR2 is YYREEE (reference sequence). The CDR3 extends over 16 amino acids. V shed 4 bases, J shed 10 bases, and the junction held 13 bases outside the gene matches. CDR3 loop: CASSGGDRGAAREQFF. CDR3 in DNA: TGTGCCAGCAGCGGGGGGGACAGGGGGGCCGCGAGAGAGCAGTTCTTC. Full variable domain (rest looked up from reference TRBV5-4 and TRBJ2-1): ETGVTQSPTHLIKTRGQQVTLRCSSQSGHNTVSWYQQALGQGPQFIFQYYREEENGRGNFPPRFSGLQFPNYSSELNVNALELDDSALYLCASSGGDRGAAREQFFGPGTRLTVL.

This chain joins TRBV4-1 and TRBJ1-3; the match to TRBD1 covers 7 bases. The germline CDR1 and CDR2 sequences are MGHRA and YSYEKL. V shed 1 base and J 5 bases; nucleotides not matched to a gene: 5. This CDR3 has 15 amino acids. The CDR3 coding sequence is TGCGCCAGCAGCCAAGTTCCGGGACAGCGAAACACCATATATTTT. Translated: CASSQVPGQRNTIYF.

This clone was picked up a small number of times. V and J are TRBV14 and TRBJ1-2, with D unclear. CDR3 length equals 13 residues. The ends were cut back, 6 bases at V and 0 bases at J, with 8 bases in the middle. Looked up from germline, CDR1 is SGHDN and CDR2 is FVKESK. CDR3 amino acids: CASSQQTNYGYTF. Written as DNA, the CDR3 is TGTGCCAGCAGTCAACAGACTAACTATGGCTACACCTTC.

The genes are TRBV3-1 (or the pseudogene TRBV3-2) and TRBJ2-7, with a possible D match to TRBD2 (6 bases). Germline-derived CDR1 and CDR2 are LGHDT and YNNKEL (reference sequence). CDR3 length: 14 residues. The V and J ends lost 3 bases and 2 bases respectively, with 11 bases between them. Here the CDR3 DNA reads TGTGCCAGCAGCCACGGGGGAGAAGCCTACGAGCAGTACTTC. As protein: CASSHGGEAYEQYF.

The chain uses TRBV7-2 and TRBJ2-1; 10 bases line up with TRBD2. Germline CDR1 reads SGHTA; CDR2 reads FQGNSA. Trimming at V came to 0 bases and at J to 7 bases, leaving 6 bases not matched to a gene. The CDR3 spans 16 residues. The CDR3, as DNA: TGTGCCAGCAGCTTAGCTCCTAGCGGGAGTTTTAATGAGCAGTTCTTC. As protein: CASSLAPSGSFNEQFF.